This is a list of T cell receptor beta chains from one sample in a study of blood T cell repertoires in COVID-19. The protocol was immunoSEQ multiplex PCR, while the TCRdb copy is restricted to in-frame clones and leaves out a portion. Among 200,000 to 250,000 clones, approximately 77% were seen once, and the ten largest hold around 3.3%. The sequencing input was peripheral blood. The source is a woman of 80 years or more with acute or convalescent COVID-19. Each CDR3 is given with its conserved first and last residue. The D gene is left open where the match is weak. The listing skips clone size in some rows; elsewhere it reads once, few, many or a size class.

clone_size	v_call	j_call	d_call	cdr3_aa	cdr3_nt
-	TRBV24-1	TRBJ1-1	TRBD1	CATSDHRGRNTEAFF	TGTGCCACCAGTGATCACAGGGGGCGAAACACTGAAGCTTTCTTT
-	TRBV7-9	TRBJ1-2	-	CASSAVIQGFIYTF	TGTGCCAGCAGCGCAGTTATTCAGGGATTTATCTACACCTTC
-	TRBV29-1	TRBJ1-1	-	CSAGGQNTEAFF	TGCAGCGCCGGCGGACAGAACACTGAAGCTTTCTTT
once	TRBV28	TRBJ1-4	TRBD1	CASSAPPGQNEKLFF	TGTGCCAGCAGTGCCCCTCCGGGACAGAATGAAAAACTGTTTTTT
-	TRBV28	TRBJ1-1	-	CASKSPAGHGTEAFF	TGTGCCAGCAAATCCCCGGCAGGGCATGGGACTGAAGCTTTCTTT
-	TRBV19	TRBJ1-2	-	CASSPTSARDYGYTF	TGTGCCAGTAGTCCGACTAGCGCCCGGGACTATGGCTACACCTTC
-	TRBV25-1	TRBJ1-6	-	CATSHRDNSPLHF	TGTGCCACTTCTCACAGGGATAATTCACCCCTCCACTTT
once	TRBV7-2	TRBJ1-2	-	CASSLVGGSNYGYTF	TGTGCCAGCAGCTTGGTGGGGGGGTCTAACTATGGCTACACCTTC
-	TRBV12-3/TRBV12-4	TRBJ1-1	TRBD1	CASSRDRNTEAFF	TGTGCCAGCAGCCGGGACAGGAACACTGAAGCTTTCTTT
once	TRBV19	TRBJ1-2	-	CASSIRPQEGYGYTF	TGTGCCAGTAGTATAAGGCCGCAGGAAGGCTATGGCTACACCTTC
once	TRBV9	TRBJ2-3	-	CASSARGERTDTQYF	TGTGCCAGCAGCGCGCGCGGGGAGCGCACAGATACGCAGTATTTT
once	TRBV10-3	TRBJ1-1	TRBD1	CAISVQGAKNTEAFF	TGTGCCATCAGTGTGCAGGGGGCCAAGAACACTGAAGCTTTCTTT
-	TRBV7-2	TRBJ1-2	-	CASSVSWGLSNYGYTF	TGTGCCAGCAGCGTCTCGTGGGGGCTTTCTAACTATGGCTACACCTTC
-	TRBV4-2	TRBJ1-2	-	CASSQGTGNYGYTF	TGTGCCAGCAGCCAAGGTACAGGGAACTATGGCTACACCTTC
-	TRBV2	TRBJ2-5	-	CASSENPRGEKTQYF	TGTGCCAGCAGTGAAAATCCTAGAGGTGAAAAGACCCAGTACTTC
-	TRBV5-1	TRBJ1-3	-	CASRRGESSGNTIYF	TGCGCCAGCCGCCGTGGAGAAAGCTCTGGAAACACCATATATTTT
few	TRBV27	TRBJ1-6	TRBD1	CASSLSGSSGTGRSPLHF	TGTGCCAGCAGTTTATCTGGGTCTTCCGGGACAGGGCGCTCACCCCTCCACTTT
-	TRBV30	TRBJ2-1	TRBD2	CAWSLRAGGNEQFF	TGTGCCTGGAGCCTTCGGGCGGGGGGGAATGAGCAGTTCTTC
many	TRBV7-9	TRBJ2-7	TRBD1	CASSFWTGGAPLVWYF	TGTGCCAGCAGCTTCTGGACAGGGGGCGCCCCTTTAGTTTGGTACTTC
-	TRBV3-1/TRBV3-2	TRBJ1-2	TRBD1	CASSPTGGMDGYTF	TGTGCCAGCAGCCCCACAGGGGGGATGGATGGCTACACCTTC
once	TRBV29-1	TRBJ1-5	-	CSVGQNNQPQHF	TGCAGCGTTGGGCAAAATAATCAGCCCCAGCATTTT
few	TRBV27	TRBJ1-6	TRBD1	CASSPWTGSSPLHF	TGTGCCAGCAGTCCTTGGACAGGGAGTTCACCCCTCCACTTT